One and the same sample provided the 24 T cell receptor beta chains below, sequenced in a study of cytomegalovirus exposure and HLA in healthy donors. The PCR employed 60 Vbeta primers together with 13 Jbeta primers. Data came from immunoSEQ multiplex PCR; TCRdb stores just in-frame clones and leaves some out. The sample shows roughly 130,000 clones, about 80% of them seen only once. Sample: PBMCs. These receptors were taken from a man aged 25-45 years in good health and CMV-seronegative.

The chain has TRBV7-2 and TRBJ2-2; 8 bases agree with TRBD2. The germline V gene has CDR1 SGHTA and CDR2 FQGNSA. CDR3 length: 16 residues. J lost 4 bases, V lost 1 base, and 5 bases had no gene match. The CDR3 nucleotides are TGTGCCAGCAGCTTAGTTAGCGGGGTCGCCACCGGGGAGCTGTTTTTT. Translation: CASSLVSGVATGELFF.

This clone was found a few times. The chain carries TRBV4-1 and TRBJ2-7, with D perhaps TRBD1 (6 bases). Germline CDR1 reads MGHRA; CDR2 reads YSYEKL. This CDR3 is 14 amino acids long. Trimming shortened V by 2 bases and J by 5 bases, and 13 bases separated the two germline ends. CDR3 coding DNA: TGCGCCAGCAGCCAACGGGCAGGGGCCAACGAGCAGTACTTC. It yields the protein CASSQRAGANEQYF.

The chain uses TRBV7-9 and TRBJ1-1; the match to TRBD1 covers 9 bases. V lost 4 bases, J lost 6 bases, and 6 bases stayed unmatched. CDR1 is SEHNR, CDR2 FQNEAQ, per germline (reference sequence). The CDR3 covers 14 residues. The CDR3 loop reads CASSSGTGIAEAFF. The CDR3 nucleotides are TGTGCCAGCAGCTCCGGGACAGGGATCGCTGAAGCTTTCTTT. The complete variable domain, with remaining parts taken from reference TRBV7-9 and TRBJ1-1, reads DTGVSQNPRHKITKRGQNVTFRCDPISEHNRLYWYRQTLGQGPEFLTYFQNEAQLEKSRLLSDRFSAERPKGSFSTLEIQRTEQGDSAMYLCASSSGTGIAEAFFGQGTRLTVV.

The V and J genes are TRBV11-3 and TRBJ2-7; D may be TRBD1 (5 bases). Germline CDR1 SGHNT, CDR2 YENEEA. Trimming cost V 6 bases and J 4 bases, with 16 bases left between them. The CDR3 loop spans 14 amino acids. CDR3 nucleotides: TGTGCCAGCAGTTCTAGGCAGGGCCTTTACGAGCAGTACTTC. Translating gives CASSSRQGLYEQYF.

This sequence joins TRBV27 and TRBJ1-1, with D perhaps TRBD1 (5 bases). The CDR3 consists of 16 residues. Germline-derived CDR1 and CDR2 are MNHEY and SMNVEV (reference sequence). V lost 0 bases and J 3 bases, leaving 14 bases between the germline ends. The DNA of the CDR3 is TGTGCCAGCAGTTTATCCGGTAGGGGCCTTTACACTGAAGCTTTCTTT. Protein sequence: CASSLSGRGLYTEAFF.

The CDR3 DNA reads as TGTGCCAGCAGCTTTAACGGACAAACTAATGAAAAACTGTTTTTT. Protein sequence: CASSFNGQTNEKLFF. The V call is TRBV7-2, the J call TRBJ1-4, with D tentatively TRBD1 (5 bases). The V gene lost 3 bases and the J gene lost 1 base, with 9 bases spanning the gap. Germline values: CDR1 SGHTA, CDR2 FQGNSA. The CDR3 has 15 amino acids.

A word on this clone: Other DNA sequences in this specimen translate into the identical CDR3. The chain is built from TRBV5-4 and TRBJ2-7; the match to TRBD2 covers 7 bases. Trimming at V came to 2 bases and at J to 4 bases, leaving 9 bases not matched to a gene. Per germline, CDR1 SGHNT and CDR2 YYREEE (reference sequence). The CDR3 is 15 amino acids. The CDR3 DNA reads TGTGCCAGCAGCTTAGATCGCGGGAGTCTTTACGAGCAGTACTTC. Amino acids: CASSLDRGSLYEQYF.

The CDR3, as DNA: TGCGCCAGCAGCCCGGGGCGGGGGATCTTCAATGAGCAGTTCTTC. Its protein product is CASSPGRGIFNEQFF. This chain connects TRBV5-1 to TRBJ2-1, with TRBD2 matching 7 bases. In germline, CDR1 is SGHRS, CDR2 YFSETQ. The CDR3 extends over 15 amino acids. The V and J ends lost 4 bases and 6 bases, in that order; junction bases with no gene match: 10.

The J gene is TRBJ2-7, the V gene TRBV14; 7 nucleotides line up with TRBD2. Germline V gene lookup returns CDR1 SGHDN and CDR2 FVKESK. The V and J ends lost 1 base and 0 bases, in that order; junction bases with no gene match: 6. The CDR3 runs to 16 residues. CDR3 DNA: TGTGCCAGCAGCCAAGGGGGGGGACGGGACTCCTACGAGCAGTACTTC. Encoded protein: CASSQGGGRDSYEQYF.

The chain uses TRBV19 and TRBJ1-5; D is possibly TRBD1 (5 bases). Germline CDR1 reads LNHDA; CDR2 reads SQIVND (reference sequence). The CDR3 sequence is 16 residues long. V was trimmed by 3 bases and J by 2 bases, leaving 14 bases between them. The CDR3 DNA reads as TGTGCCAGTAGTATGGAGGAGGGGTTACGCAATCAGCCCCAGCATTTT. Encoded protein: CASSMEEGLRNQPQHF. Supplemented by reference TRBV19 and TRBJ1-5, the full variable domain reads DGGITQSPKYLFRKEGQNVTLSCEQNLNHDAMYWYRQDPGQGLRLIYYSQIVNDFQKGDIAEGYSVSREKKESFPLTVTSAQKNPTAFYLCASSMEEGLRNQPQHFGDGTRLSIL.

This clone is medium-sized by share. V usage is TRBV7-9 and J usage is TRBJ2-7; 11 bases map to TRBD2. CDR3 length equals 16 residues. The V segment lost 6 bases and the J segment 0 bases; nucleotides outside the gene matches: 7. Germline CDR1 reads SEHNR; CDR2 reads FQNEAQ (reference sequence). The CDR3 region is CASSSVTSGNSYEQYF. CDR3 in DNA: TGTGCCAGCAGTTCAGTGACTAGCGGGAACTCCTACGAGCAGTACTTC.

This chain connects TRBV9 to TRBJ2-7, with TRBD2 identical over 14 bases. Trimming at V came to 3 bases and at J to 7 bases, leaving 6 bases not matched to a gene. CDR3 size: 15 residues. Per germline, CDR1 SGDLS and CDR2 YYNGEE. CDR3 sequence: CASSEGTSGSGEQYF. In DNA form, the CDR3 reads TGTGCCAGCAGCGAGGGGACTAGCGGGAGTGGTGAGCAGTACTTC.

The chain joins TRBV27 to TRBJ2-2; D perhaps matches TRBD1 (6 bases). Germline V gives CDR1 MNHEY, CDR2 SMNVEV (reference sequence). V dropped 7 bases and J dropped 6 bases, with 12 bases sitting between them. This CDR3 spans 13 amino acids. CDR3 nucleotides: TGTGCCAGCAAAAACAGGGACCCCGGGGAGCTGTTTTTT. Its protein product is CASKNRDPGELFF.

The rearrangement joins TRBV7-2 to TRBJ2-5, with 10 bases lining up with TRBD2. V lost 1 base, J lost 4 bases, and 9 bases stayed unmatched. This CDR3 comprises 17 residues. Germline V gene data show CDR1 as SGHTA and CDR2 as FQGNSA. Here the CDR3 reads CASSLVGLAGAGETQYF. The CDR3 DNA reads TGTGCCAGCAGCTTAGTGGGGCTAGCGGGAGCGGGAGAGACCCAGTACTTC.

V usage is TRBV5-6 and J usage is TRBJ2-5, with TRBD1 as a possible D gene (5 bases). The CDR3 consists of 13 residues. Germline lookup yields CDR1 SGHDT and CDR2 YYEEEE. Between the trimmed V and J ends, which lost 4 bases and 5 bases, there was a span of 12 bases. The DNA of the CDR3 is TGTGCCAGCAGCGTAGGGGTCATGGAGACCCAGTACTTC. As protein: CASSVGVMETQYF.

The chain combines TRBV19 with TRBJ1-5; D ambiguous. V lost 0 bases and J 13 bases, leaving 10 bases between the germline ends. CDR3 length equals 12 residues. CDR1 LNHDA and CDR2 SQIVND come from the germline V gene (reference sequence). This chain's CDR3 is CASSIDGRTQHF. The CDR3 nucleotides read TGTGCCAGTAGTATAGATGGTCGGACTCAGCATTTT.

Comment on this clone: The junction departs from the called germline gene at one end, perhaps through a read error. The rearrangement links TRBV9 to TRBJ2-1; TRBD1 matches at 10 bases. The CDR3 consists of 14 residues. Germline assignment: CDR1 SGDLS and CDR2 YYNGEE. Here the CDR3 DNA reads TGTGTCAGCAGCCTCTCGACAGGGGGCGTTGAGCAGTTCTTC. Translation: CVSSLSTGGVEQFF.

This clone was counted between two and nine times. The chain carries TRBV4-1 and TRBJ2-1; 12 positions match TRBD2. Germline V gene sequence: CDR1 MGHRA, CDR2 YSYEKL. The CDR3 runs 16 residues. V lost 0 bases, J lost 8 bases, and 5 bases stayed unmatched. CDR3 sequence: CASSQELAGGFDEQFF. In DNA form, the CDR3 reads TGCGCCAGCAGCCAAGAACTAGCGGGGGGATTCGATGAGCAGTTCTTC.

This clone was counted once. The chain employs TRBV7-2 and TRBJ2-5; 8 bases line up with TRBD1. This CDR3 spans 14 amino acids. V was clipped by 3 bases and J by 5 bases; unmatched bases: 5. Per germline, CDR1 SGHTA and CDR2 FQGNSA. CDR3 sequence (DNA): TGTGCCAGCAGCTTTCCAGGGGGCGGTGAGACCCAGTACTTC. Residues: CASSFPGGGETQYF.

V usage is TRBV7-8 and J usage is TRBJ2-7; perhaps TRBD2 as D (5 bases). V was cut by 0 bases and J by 5 bases, with 17 bases left in between. The CDR3 sequence is 16 residues long. Germline CDR1 and CDR2: SGHVS and FQNEAQ. The CDR3 DNA sequence: TGTGCCAGCAGCTTAGCGGGAACTAGTTCGGGCCACGAGCAGTACTTC. Amino acids: CASSLAGTSSGHEQYF.

The chain uses TRBV7-6 and TRBJ2-7, with TRBD2 matching 7 bases. The CDR3 extends over 14 amino acids. Trimming at V came to 1 base and at J to 4 bases, leaving 4 bases not matched to a gene. CDR1 and CDR2 from the germline V gene are SGHVS and FNYEAQ. CDR3 region: CASSLGGGPYEQYF. CDR3 nucleotide sequence: TGTGCCAGCAGCTTAGGGGGAGGGCCTTACGAGCAGTACTTC.

The V call is TRBV19, the J call TRBJ1-1; no clear D. V was shortened by 1 base and J by 4 bases, with 10 bases between the two germline ends. The CDR3 runs 14 residues. Germline assignment: CDR1 LNHDA and CDR2 SQIVND (reference sequence). The CDR3 bases are TGTGCCAGTAGTATAGCGGGAGTCGGCACTGAAGCTTTCTTT. Protein sequence: CASSIAGVGTEAFF.

This rearrangement joins TRBV11-2 to TRBJ1-4; 8 bases fit TRBD1. The CDR3 runs 14 residues. V was pared by 4 bases and J by 8 bases, with 6 bases of the junction left unmatched. Germline V lookup: CDR1 SGHAT, CDR2 FQNNGV. In DNA form, the CDR3 reads TGTGCCAGCAGCTCCGGGACAGGCGAAGAAAAACTGTTTTTT. This gives the protein CASSSGTGEEKLFF.

The chain recombines TRBV5-1 with TRBJ2-5; 8 bases align to TRBD1. CDR3 length: 14 residues. The V segment lost 3 bases and the J segment 5 bases; nucleotides outside the gene matches: 6. CDR1 SGHRS and CDR2 YFSETQ come from the germline V gene. CDR3 DNA: TGCGCCAGCAGCTCGACAGGGGTTGTGGAGACCCAGTACTTC. Protein product: CASSSTGVVETQYF.